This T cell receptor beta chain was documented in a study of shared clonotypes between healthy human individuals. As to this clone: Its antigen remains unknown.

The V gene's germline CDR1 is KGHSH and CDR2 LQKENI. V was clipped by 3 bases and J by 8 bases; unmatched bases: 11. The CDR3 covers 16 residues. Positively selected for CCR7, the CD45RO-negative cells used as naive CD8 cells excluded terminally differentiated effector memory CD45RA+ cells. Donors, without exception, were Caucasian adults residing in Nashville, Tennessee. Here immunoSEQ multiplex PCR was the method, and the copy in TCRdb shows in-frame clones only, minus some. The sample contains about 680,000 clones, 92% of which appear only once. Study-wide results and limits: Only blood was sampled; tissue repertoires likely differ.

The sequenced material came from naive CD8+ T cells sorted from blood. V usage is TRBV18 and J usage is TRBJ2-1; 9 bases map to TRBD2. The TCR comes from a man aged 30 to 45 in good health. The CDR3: CASSPRRGRAFDEQFF. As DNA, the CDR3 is TGTGCCAGCTCACCCCGACGCGGGAGGGCCTTCGATGAGCAGTTCTTC.